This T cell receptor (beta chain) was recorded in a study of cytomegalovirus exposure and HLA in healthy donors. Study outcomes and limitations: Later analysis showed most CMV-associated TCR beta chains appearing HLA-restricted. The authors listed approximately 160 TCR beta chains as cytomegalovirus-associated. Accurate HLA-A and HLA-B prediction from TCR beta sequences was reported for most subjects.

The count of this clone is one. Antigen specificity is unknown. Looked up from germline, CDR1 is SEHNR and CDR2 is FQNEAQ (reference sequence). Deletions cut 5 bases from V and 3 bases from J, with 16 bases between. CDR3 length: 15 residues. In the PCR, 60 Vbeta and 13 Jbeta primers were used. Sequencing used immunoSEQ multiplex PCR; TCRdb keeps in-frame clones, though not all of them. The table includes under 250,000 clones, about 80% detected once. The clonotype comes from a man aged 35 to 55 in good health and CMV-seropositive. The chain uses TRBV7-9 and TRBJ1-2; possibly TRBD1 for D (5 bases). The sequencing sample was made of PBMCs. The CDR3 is CASSEQVPRDYGYTF. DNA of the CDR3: TGTGCCAGCAGCGAACAGGTGCCACGGGACTATGGCTACACCTTC.